This TCR beta chain was documented in a study of T cells after yellow fever vaccination. Ten or more counts support this clonotype. Germline assignment: CDR1 SGHRS and CDR2 YFSETQ. Trimming took 4 bases from V and 0 from J, leaving 10 bases between them. The CDR3 extends over 14 amino acids. MiXCR, run by TCRdb on the 5' RACE reads, gives a single entry per CDR3 protein. The table lists some 340,000 distinct CDR3 sequences, about 10% of them singletons. The TCR was taken from a man younger than 35 who received the YFV17D yellow fever vaccine. The sample consisted of CD4+ T cells sorted from PBMCs, taken 45 days after the yellow fever booster vaccination. The chain joins TRBV5-1 to TRBJ1-1, with a tentative D call TRBD1 (5 bases). The CDR3 region is CASSPDSMNTEAFF. CDR3 coding DNA: TGCGCCAGCAGCCCCGACAGCATGAACACTGAAGCTTTCTTT.